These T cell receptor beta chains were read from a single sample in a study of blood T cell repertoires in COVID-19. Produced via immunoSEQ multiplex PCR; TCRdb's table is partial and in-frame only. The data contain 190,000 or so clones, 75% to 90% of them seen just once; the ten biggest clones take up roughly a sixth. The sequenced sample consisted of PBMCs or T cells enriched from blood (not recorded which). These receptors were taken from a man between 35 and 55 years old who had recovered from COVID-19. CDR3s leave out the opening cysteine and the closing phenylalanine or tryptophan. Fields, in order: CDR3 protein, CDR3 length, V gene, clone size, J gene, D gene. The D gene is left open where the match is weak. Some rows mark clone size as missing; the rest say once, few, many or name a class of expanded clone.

CDR3: ASSWGTSGRTDTQY; length: 14; V: TRBV28; size: many; J: TRBJ2-3; D: TRBD2
CDR3: ASSNDRGSQPQH; length: 12; V: TRBV27; size: NA; J: TRBJ1-5; D: TRBD1
CDR3: ASSLITSGSTNEQF; length: 14; V: TRBV28; size: NA; J: TRBJ2-1; D: TRBD2
CDR3: ASKRRPLDGYT; length: 11; V: TRBV7-8; size: few; J: TRBJ1-2; D: NA
CDR3: ASSPLGDRTYGYT; length: 13; V: TRBV5-1; size: NA; J: TRBJ1-2; D: TRBD1
CDR3: ASSLGPGLGDTGELF; length: 15; V: TRBV5-4; size: once; J: TRBJ2-2; D: TRBD2
CDR3: ASSLVTANQPQH; length: 12; V: TRBV7-2; size: NA; J: TRBJ1-5; D: NA
CDR3: SASSREKYEGRETQY; length: 15; V: TRBV20-1; size: NA; J: TRBJ2-5; D: TRBD2
CDR3: ASSPSQVGNTEAF; length: 13; V: TRBV18; size: NA; J: TRBJ1-1; D: NA
CDR3: ASSHSGPRGNTIY; length: 13; V: TRBV4-1; size: NA; J: TRBJ1-3; D: NA
CDR3: ASSEVQGAENTIY; length: 13; V: TRBV2; size: once; J: TRBJ1-3; D: TRBD1
CDR3: ASSLASGGYTGELF; length: 14; V: TRBV7-2; size: NA; J: TRBJ2-2; D: TRBD1
CDR3: AISDSVGQY; length: 9; V: TRBV10-3; size: few; J: TRBJ2-7; D: NA
CDR3: ASSLQGADTGELF; length: 13; V: TRBV2; size: once; J: TRBJ2-2; D: TRBD1
CDR3: ASRRSDSETYEQY; length: 13; V: TRBV7-9; size: NA; J: TRBJ2-7; D: NA
CDR3: ASSFGGRATDTQY; length: 13; V: TRBV5-1; size: once; J: TRBJ2-3; D: TRBD2
CDR3: ASSPPTGSSYEQY; length: 13; V: TRBV28; size: NA; J: TRBJ2-7; D: TRBD1
CDR3: ASSLELAGENTDTQY; length: 15; V: TRBV11-2; size: NA; J: TRBJ2-3; D: TRBD2
CDR3: ASSLAGVLMNTEAF; length: 14; V: TRBV7-8; size: once; J: TRBJ1-1; D: NA
CDR3: ASSIDVPQLGLPYEQY; length: 16; V: TRBV19; size: NA; J: TRBJ2-7; D: NA
CDR3: ASSESFLSGNTIY; length: 13; V: TRBV6-1; size: NA; J: TRBJ1-3; D: NA
CDR3: ASGQGINYGYT; length: 11; V: TRBV7-2; size: NA; J: TRBJ1-2; D: TRBD1
CDR3: SARYNEKLF; length: 9; V: TRBV20-1; size: NA; J: TRBJ1-4; D: NA
CDR3: ASTRRLGGEQY; length: 11; V: TRBV6-5; size: few; J: TRBJ2-7; D: NA
CDR3: ASGLVGTSGSQGQY; length: 14; V: TRBV12-5; size: NA; J: TRBJ2-7; D: TRBD2
CDR3: ASSQAMCGKPPASGTGSTDTQY; length: 22; V: TRBV3-1/TRBV3-2; size: NA; J: TRBJ2-3; D: NA
CDR3: ASSYSIGGNQPQH; length: 13; V: TRBV6-5; size: NA; J: TRBJ1-5; D: NA
CDR3: ASSPLGSGGTYEQY; length: 14; V: TRBV3-1/TRBV3-2; size: few; J: TRBJ2-7; D: NA
CDR3: ASSQVDSQYEQY; length: 12; V: TRBV3-1/TRBV3-2; size: NA; J: TRBJ2-7; D: NA
CDR3: ASSLEGSTEAF; length: 11; V: TRBV7-3; size: NA; J: TRBJ1-1; D: NA
CDR3: ATSRGSGSYNEQF; length: 13; V: TRBV15; size: NA; J: TRBJ2-1; D: TRBD2
CDR3: ASSLMASMETEAF; length: 13; V: TRBV27; size: NA; J: TRBJ1-1; D: NA
CDR3: ASSRQESSGNTIY; length: 13; V: TRBV9; size: NA; J: TRBJ1-3; D: NA
CDR3: ASSLNNYEQY; length: 10; V: TRBV13; size: NA; J: TRBJ2-7; D: NA
CDR3: ASSLAHWEGYT; length: 11; V: TRBV7-2; size: once; J: TRBJ1-2; D: NA
CDR3: ASSQDRQGGQPQH; length: 13; V: TRBV4-1; size: NA; J: TRBJ1-5; D: NA
CDR3: ASSPPVNYEQF; length: 11; V: TRBV18; size: NA; J: TRBJ2-1; D: NA
CDR3: ASRSRQGADIQY; length: 12; V: TRBV13; size: once; J: TRBJ2-4; D: TRBD1
CDR3: ASSLGQGGFTPLH; length: 13; V: TRBV5-4; size: NA; J: TRBJ1-6; D: TRBD1
CDR3: ASSLIVSGRAGEQF; length: 14; V: TRBV7-3; size: NA; J: TRBJ2-1; D: TRBD2
CDR3: ASSLGTSGYNEQF; length: 13; V: TRBV7-3; size: NA; J: TRBJ2-1; D: TRBD2
CDR3: ASSFTKTGQGTHEQY; length: 15; V: TRBV7-9; size: NA; J: TRBJ2-7; D: TRBD1
CDR3: ASSPPGQLETQY; length: 12; V: TRBV19; size: few; J: TRBJ2-5; D: TRBD1
CDR3: ASSNAPISTDTQY; length: 13; V: TRBV19; size: NA; J: TRBJ2-3; D: NA
CDR3: ASSFPGPHRAGTEAF; length: 15; V: TRBV13; size: NA; J: TRBJ1-1; D: NA